A selection of T cell receptor beta chains follows, all from one sample in a study of blood T cell repertoires in COVID-19. Data came from immunoSEQ multiplex PCR; TCRdb stores just in-frame clones and leaves some out. The sample holds about 140,000 clones, just under 80% seen once. The sequencing sample was made of peripheral blood. These receptors all stem from a woman in her sixties or seventies with acute or convalescent COVID-19. Both conserved end residues are part of each CDR3. Fields, in order: V gene, J gene, clone size, CDR3 protein. Clone size is given for some rows only: seen once, a few or many times, or a class if the clone is expanded.

v_gene: TRBV27; j_gene: TRBJ2-2; abundance: .; CDR3aa: CASKSLQLGANTGELFF
v_gene: TRBV29-1; j_gene: TRBJ2-1; abundance: once; CDR3aa: CSVAGGRVKGYNEQFF
v_gene: TRBV25-1; j_gene: TRBJ1-1; abundance: .; CDR3aa: CASSDRTGVAAFF
v_gene: TRBV27; j_gene: TRBJ2-7; abundance: .; CDR3aa: CAQTKTGTVGPYEQYF
v_gene: TRBV5-4; j_gene: TRBJ2-7; abundance: few; CDR3aa: CASSFGLAAYEQYF
v_gene: TRBV27; j_gene: TRBJ2-1; abundance: .; CDR3aa: CASSLQPYDINEQFF
v_gene: TRBV28; j_gene: TRBJ1-5; abundance: .; CDR3aa: CASSFTGGGYQPQHF
v_gene: TRBV5-1; j_gene: TRBJ2-2; abundance: .; CDR3aa: CASSLPAGQGLWTGELFF
v_gene: TRBV30; j_gene: TRBJ1-1; abundance: many; CDR3aa: CAFRDSQWSTEAFF
v_gene: TRBV5-6; j_gene: TRBJ2-3; abundance: .; CDR3aa: CASRGRTRARGDTQYF
v_gene: TRBV18; j_gene: TRBJ2-1; abundance: .; CDR3aa: CASSPPYLEQFF
v_gene: TRBV14; j_gene: TRBJ2-7; abundance: .; CDR3aa: CASSQSLQDPYEQYF
v_gene: TRBV28; j_gene: TRBJ1-2; abundance: .; CDR3aa: CASSPEDRNYGYTF
v_gene: TRBV6-1; j_gene: TRBJ1-5; abundance: once; CDR3aa: CASSEGTGTSRPQHF
v_gene: TRBV3-1/TRBV3-2; j_gene: TRBJ1-6; abundance: few; CDR3aa: CASSPGRGSSYNSPLHF
v_gene: TRBV10-3; j_gene: TRBJ1-1; abundance: .; CDR3aa: CAIARDRGTEAFF
v_gene: TRBV3-1/TRBV3-2; j_gene: TRBJ2-7; abundance: .; CDR3aa: CATSLRGPGSYEQYF
v_gene: TRBV5-1; j_gene: TRBJ2-1; abundance: .; CDR3aa: CASSLVLAGGPGEQFF
v_gene: TRBV5-1; j_gene: TRBJ2-7; abundance: .; CDR3aa: CASSSGVPYEQYF
v_gene: TRBV28; j_gene: TRBJ2-4; abundance: .; CDR3aa: CASTRTGANIQYF
v_gene: TRBV10-3; j_gene: TRBJ1-4; abundance: .; CDR3aa: CAISDYNEKLFF
v_gene: TRBV5-5; j_gene: TRBJ1-1; abundance: .; CDR3aa: CASSLDLVKAFF
v_gene: TRBV18; j_gene: TRBJ2-2; abundance: .; CDR3aa: CASPPMGGGAQSGTGELFF
v_gene: TRBV19; j_gene: TRBJ1-1; abundance: .; CDR3aa: CASSTGTGVAEAFF
v_gene: TRBV9; j_gene: TRBJ2-7; abundance: .; CDR3aa: CASSITSGDYEQYF
v_gene: TRBV6-5; j_gene: TRBJ2-1; abundance: .; CDR3aa: CASSRRDEQFF
v_gene: TRBV4-1; j_gene: TRBJ1-2; abundance: .; CDR3aa: CASSPPAQGVIAGGYTF
v_gene: TRBV18; j_gene: TRBJ2-3; abundance: .; CDR3aa: CASSPRVRTSGRNTQYF
v_gene: TRBV5-8; j_gene: TRBJ2-7; abundance: .; CDR3aa: CASRRTGGFSEQYF
v_gene: TRBV20-1; j_gene: TRBJ2-1; abundance: .; CDR3aa: CSASSLARPNNEQFF
v_gene: TRBV28; j_gene: TRBJ1-2; abundance: few; CDR3aa: CASRRSYKQLNYGYTF
v_gene: TRBV7-2; j_gene: TRBJ1-5; abundance: .; CDR3aa: CASSSLNQPQHF
v_gene: TRBV27; j_gene: TRBJ2-7; abundance: .; CDR3aa: CASRPETGFLISEQYF
v_gene: TRBV7-9; j_gene: TRBJ2-6; abundance: .; CDR3aa: CASSWDRGKSGANVLTF
v_gene: TRBV11-2; j_gene: TRBJ1-1; abundance: .; CDR3aa: CASSLRQNTEAFF
v_gene: TRBV21-1; j_gene: TRBJ2-3; abundance: .; CDR3aa: CASTTPSQSTDTQYF
v_gene: TRBV28; j_gene: TRBJ2-7; abundance: .; CDR3aa: CASAGAGSRYYEQYF
v_gene: TRBV5-1; j_gene: TRBJ2-5; abundance: .; CDR3aa: CASSSPRSSFTATQYF
v_gene: TRBV29-1; j_gene: TRBJ2-3; abundance: .; CDR3aa: CSVEPRSGESTDTQYF
v_gene: TRBV3-1/TRBV3-2; j_gene: TRBJ2-3; abundance: .; CDR3aa: CASTLAGVGTDTQYF
v_gene: TRBV28; j_gene: TRBJ1-1; abundance: once; CDR3aa: CASRKTGNTEAFF
v_gene: TRBV28; j_gene: TRBJ1-5; abundance: .; CDR3aa: CASRAGGRNQPQHF
v_gene: TRBV5-6; j_gene: TRBJ2-1; abundance: .; CDR3aa: CASSSVYNEQFF
v_gene: TRBV10-3; j_gene: TRBJ1-2; abundance: .; CDR3aa: CAISDDRVGYGYTF
v_gene: TRBV9; j_gene: TRBJ2-1; abundance: few; CDR3aa: CASSVGGSTYNEQFF
v_gene: TRBV11-2; j_gene: TRBJ2-5; abundance: .; CDR3aa: CASSFRETQYF
v_gene: TRBV25-1; j_gene: TRBJ1-1; abundance: few; CDR3aa: CASVEGLGEAFF
v_gene: TRBV7-9; j_gene: TRBJ2-1; abundance: once; CDR3aa: CASSSPLAGQNEQFF
v_gene: TRBV5-1; j_gene: TRBJ2-5; abundance: .; CDR3aa: CASSVAGMETQYF
v_gene: TRBV5-1; j_gene: TRBJ1-3; abundance: .; CDR3aa: CASSLAPAPGNTIYF
v_gene: TRBV10-3; j_gene: TRBJ2-3; abundance: .; CDR3aa: CAISESAGIDTDTQYF
v_gene: TRBV7-9; j_gene: TRBJ2-1; abundance: .; CDR3aa: CASSLGRASYNEQFF
v_gene: TRBV14; j_gene: TRBJ2-1; abundance: .; CDR3aa: CASSLPGLAGGRNEQFF
v_gene: TRBV28; j_gene: TRBJ2-3; abundance: .; CDR3aa: CAGGAGTDTQYF
v_gene: TRBV28; j_gene: TRBJ2-7; abundance: .; CDR3aa: CASSPWGGSYEQYF
v_gene: TRBV9; j_gene: TRBJ2-1; abundance: .; CDR3aa: CASSFSGTSGDEQFF
v_gene: TRBV4-1; j_gene: TRBJ1-5; abundance: .; CDR3aa: CASSQDLWGDQPQHF